This T cell receptor (beta chain) was recorded in a study of Graves' ophthalmopathy and Graves' hyperthyroidism (dated by TCRdb to between 2017 and 2018). As for the study more broadly: Peripheral blood was collected before any treatment was given, at the time of initial diagnosis. In total, 135 blood samples were TCR-sequenced: 43 ophthalmopathy, around 75 hyperthyroidism and roughly 17 hyperthyroidism-to-ophthalmopathy patients. The approximately 90 discovery patients were randomly split 7:3 into training and test sets. To explore V-J signatures distinguishing ophthalmopathy from hyperthyroidism, a discovery set of approximately 100 patients (43 ophthalmopathy, over 55 stable hyperthyroidism) was enrolled. In five or six hyperthyroidism patients, T-cell repertoires of thyroid tissue and blood were compared. An independent validation cohort was composed of some 19 hyperthyroidism patients and 15 to 17 patients who later progressed from hyperthyroidism to ophthalmopathy. The study used TCR beta repertoire signatures to distinguish Graves' ophthalmopathy from Graves' hyperthyroidism and to predict progression to ophthalmopathy. Following sampling, methimazole starting at 30 mg daily was administered to hyperthyroidism patients, and high-dose intravenous methylprednisolone was administered to ophthalmopathy patients. Overall study results and their limits: In validation, the model predicted ophthalmopathy progression with 55% to 71% sensitivity and around 72% specificity; eleven to twelve predicted patients were CT-confirmed with GO in a median of around 6.5 months. Most of the expanded thyroid clonotypes with a frequency above 0.001 were also detected in blood, and it was suggested that the thyroid immune response may be reflected by blood repertoires. No statistical method was used to predetermine the sample size, and group allocation was not hidden from the investigators. The 13-signature model separated ophthalmopathy from stable hyperthyroidism with around 90% sensitivity and less than 83% specificity in cross-validation, and 80%/75% in the test set.

For repertoire sequencing, the TCR beta CDR3 regions were amplified from RNA transcripts. The first round of RT-PCR was done with HTBI primers and the Qiagen OneStep RT-PCR kit, and was followed by a second round of multiplex PCR, then size selection and purification. The libraries underwent paired-end sequencing with 100 bp reads on an Illumina HiSeq2000. The study's own analysis went as follows. SOAPnuke was used to process the reads, removing any read that contained adapters or uncalled bases, had a mean Phred below 15, or lacked an exact match to the constant primer or identifier. COPE v1.2.5 was used to merge the high-quality paired reads. Each unique nucleotide sequence was treated as a clonotype, and MiTCR v1.1 was used to align the clonotypes to the IMGT TRB V, D and J references. Only V-J combinations with frequency above 0.0001 were analysed, covering approximately 99% of repertoires. For each V-J combination, a TCR clonal expansion and chaos score was defined as F50 clonal expansion divided by the chaos observed in the TCRdist matrix. Features were reduced by Welch's t-statistics and random forest to approximately 13 V-J combinations, which fed a naive Bayes classifier. Thyroid-blood repertoire similarity was quantified with the Morisita-Horn index. TCRdb passed the public sequencing reads through fastp at Q25 and MiXCR, retaining productive beta sequences. Identical CDR3 protein sequences are pooled into one entry, listed with their most common genes and DNA. TCRdb, not the authors, supplied the V and J calls. The sample contains 500,000 to 700,000 distinct CDR3 sequences, over 20% of them found a single time. The ten largest clones take up around 6.5% of the sample.

Hyperthyroidism was considered stable if no progression to ophthalmopathy occurred within 18 months of follow-up. The hyperthyroidism patients were 18 to 65 years old and newly diagnosed, with a disease duration of less than 2 months. Anyone with other autoimmune diseases, uncontrolled infections, pregnancy or lactation was excluded from the study. Clinical symptoms, serum thyroxine, TRAb, thyroid ultrasound and orbital computed tomography were used for diagnosis. PBMCs were isolated from more than 9 ml of fresh peripheral blood by Ficoll-Paque density gradient centrifugation. Trizol reagent was used to extract the total RNA, and its quality was then checked on an Agilent 2100 Bioanalyzer. The CDR3 starts with the cysteine, ends with the phenylalanine, and has 14 residues. The sequence is cut down to CDR3 DNA, 42 bases in frame from base 1. CDR1 and CDR2, looked up from the germline V gene, are SGHRS and YFSETQ.

This clonotype has a count of ten or more. Its antigen remains undetermined. A read error may account for a junction end that differs from germline. Sequencing used peripheral blood. The rearranged segments are TRBV5-1 and TRBJ1-5; the D gene is perhaps TRBD1, on 5 matching bases. The TCR originated in a woman under 30 with stable Graves' hyperthyroidism. Some clones in this sample may be carry-over from other donors' samples. Donor details come from another sample of the same person, matched by shared clones. The CDR3 region: CASSAGDSNQPQHF. In nucleotide form, the sequence is TGTGCCAGCAGTGCCGGGGACAGCAATCAGCCCCAGCATTTT.